These T cell receptor beta chains were read from a single sample in a study of shared clonotypes between healthy human individuals. Sequenced by immunoSEQ multiplex PCR; TCRdb stores in-frame clones only, minus some. The sample contains 1,100,000 or so clones, around 78% of which appear only once. Sequenced: memory CD4+ T cells from PBMCs. The receptors stem from a man between 18 and 29 years old in good health. Some clones in this sample may be carry-over from other donors' samples. The conserved cysteine and the conserved F or W are not part of the CDR3 here.

v_call: TRBV10-3
j_call: TRBJ2-2
cdr3_aa: AISDLGATGELF

v_call: TRBV4-2
j_call: TRBJ1-5
cdr3_aa: ASSQDRGSNQPQH

v_call: TRBV7-8
j_call: TRBJ2-7
cdr3_aa: ASRGTGLSYEQY

v_call: TRBV28
j_call: TRBJ2-3
cdr3_aa: ASLAGVTDTQY

v_call: TRBV28
j_call: TRBJ1-5
cdr3_aa: ASFSPRAEQPQH

v_call: TRBV28
j_call: TRBJ2-7
cdr3_aa: ASSRLGSYEQY

v_call: TRBV2
j_call: TRBJ2-6
cdr3_aa: ASSFEGRANVLT

v_call: TRBV5-1
j_call: TRBJ1-1
cdr3_aa: ASSLENATPF

v_call: TRBV2
j_call: TRBJ2-7
cdr3_aa: ASNPGQGTYEQY

v_call: TRBV15
j_call: TRBJ1-5
cdr3_aa: ATSRDRGSEPQH

v_call: TRBV6-1
j_call: TRBJ1-3
cdr3_aa: ASSQLDWGLNTIY

v_call: TRBV6-5
j_call: TRBJ1-2
cdr3_aa: ASRTGDFGHYGYT

v_call: TRBV6-5
j_call: TRBJ2-1
cdr3_aa: ASSRGLVNNEQF

v_call: TRBV12-5
j_call: TRBJ2-7
cdr3_aa: ASGLGASGSMGDYEQY

v_call: TRBV7-2
j_call: TRBJ2-7
cdr3_aa: ASSSRTGDYEQY

v_call: TRBV9
j_call: TRBJ2-5
cdr3_aa: ASSEGWIAGGIQETQY

v_call: TRBV9
j_call: TRBJ1-1
cdr3_aa: ASSFTQGADTEAF

v_call: TRBV18
j_call: TRBJ2-7
cdr3_aa: ASSPRTAYEQY

v_call: TRBV29-1
j_call: TRBJ1-1
cdr3_aa: SVVRISEAF

v_call: TRBV27
j_call: TRBJ1-2
cdr3_aa: ASAGPGRGASGYT

v_call: TRBV7-9
j_call: TRBJ1-3
cdr3_aa: ASSYTGRRNTIY

v_call: TRBV5-4
j_call: TRBJ2-7
cdr3_aa: ASSPRTGGAPGGNEQY

v_call: TRBV11-2
j_call: TRBJ1-2
cdr3_aa: ASSSNDYGYT

v_call: TRBV4-1
j_call: TRBJ2-7
cdr3_aa: ASNTGQGNYEQY

v_call: TRBV5-1
j_call: TRBJ2-1
cdr3_aa: ASSYIAGGSYNEQF

v_call: TRBV5-1
j_call: TRBJ2-5
cdr3_aa: ASSLYGGEQETQY

v_call: TRBV27
j_call: TRBJ1-5
cdr3_aa: ASNPWAGGGQPQH

v_call: TRBV18
j_call: TRBJ1-1
cdr3_aa: ASSPGQLLNTEAF

v_call: TRBV6-5
j_call: TRBJ1-1
cdr3_aa: ASRLGGDTEAF

v_call: TRBV9
j_call: TRBJ1-5
cdr3_aa: ASSVGSDTYSNQPQH

v_call: TRBV5-1
j_call: TRBJ2-1
cdr3_aa: ASSLGPEVNEQF

v_call: TRBV20-1
j_call: TRBJ2-7
cdr3_aa: SVERGNEQY

v_call: TRBV5-1
j_call: TRBJ2-5
cdr3_aa: ASSPPVGNQETQY

v_call: TRBV5-1
j_call: TRBJ2-5
cdr3_aa: ASSLDPWRQTQY

v_call: TRBV28
j_call: TRBJ2-3
cdr3_aa: ASSLNRRTDTQY

v_call: TRBV7-2
j_call: TRBJ2-5
cdr3_aa: ASSQEAGWATQY

v_call: TRBV5-4
j_call: TRBJ1-3
cdr3_aa: ASRNSLLSSGNTIY

v_call: TRBV6-6
j_call: TRBJ1-2
cdr3_aa: ASSPYGVYGYT

v_call: TRBV5-1
j_call: TRBJ1-4
cdr3_aa: ASSTGQPDNEKLF

v_call: TRBV5-1
j_call: TRBJ1-2
cdr3_aa: ASSLNTGGSYGYT

v_call: TRBV28
j_call: TRBJ1-2
cdr3_aa: ASTSGDLNYGYT

v_call: TRBV5-1
j_call: TRBJ2-1
cdr3_aa: ASSLEPGGQGYNEQF

v_call: TRBV5-4
j_call: TRBJ2-3
cdr3_aa: ASSNYGTGMSDTQY

v_call: TRBV5-4
j_call: TRBJ2-5
cdr3_aa: ASRRGRGEETQY

v_call: TRBV10-3
j_call: TRBJ2-3
cdr3_aa: AISGGPGQGADTQY

v_call: TRBV20-1
j_call: TRBJ2-7
cdr3_aa: SAVRERGQG

v_call: TRBV28
j_call: TRBJ1-3
cdr3_aa: ASSLRGSRNTIY

v_call: TRBV19
j_call: TRBJ2-3
cdr3_aa: ASSMTSGVTDTQY

v_call: TRBV7-9
j_call: TRBJ2-3
cdr3_aa: ASAQGQGSTDTQY

v_call: TRBV6-6
j_call: TRBJ2-5
cdr3_aa: ASSYGTGETQY

v_call: TRBV5-1
j_call: TRBJ2-5
cdr3_aa: ASSLVARRGETQY

v_call: TRBV1
j_call: TRBJ2-7
cdr3_aa: TSSPWLANLYEQY

v_call: TRBV4-1
j_call: TRBJ1-2
cdr3_aa: ASSQEWDRGRGNYGYT

v_call: TRBV11-2
j_call: TRBJ1-1
cdr3_aa: ASSLALGGVNTEAF

v_call: TRBV5-4
j_call: TRBJ2-7
cdr3_aa: ASSLSGGVKWGEQY

v_call: TRBV7-2
j_call: TRBJ2-1
cdr3_aa: ASRRTSETYNEQF

v_call: TRBV5-6
j_call: TRBJ2-2
cdr3_aa: ASSAISDTSNTGELF

v_call: TRBV5-4
j_call: TRBJ2-5
cdr3_aa: ASSFRDSQETQY

v_call: TRBV6-5
j_call: TRBJ1-2
cdr3_aa: ASRKGQGRGYT

v_call: TRBV2
j_call: TRBJ1-5
cdr3_aa: ASSQAGAYNQPQH